Below, 28 T cell receptor beta chains from the same sample are listed, as sequenced in a study of blood T cell repertoires in COVID-19. TCRdb's copy holds only in-frame clones and misses some; the assay was immunoSEQ multiplex PCR. The table lists a few hundred thousand clones, 80% to 85% of them singletons. The material sequenced was peripheral blood. These receptors were taken from a human donor in a cohort sampled during active COVID-19.

This clone was seen a handful of times. This chain connects TRBV3-1 (or the pseudogene TRBV3-2) to TRBJ1-1; D unresolved. CDR1 is LGHDT and CDR2 is YNNKEL in the germline V gene (reference sequence). V gave up 4 bases and J gave up 2 bases, with 11 bases separating them. The CDR3 covers 14 residues. CDR3 coding DNA: TGTGCCAGCAGCCGCTTGGGCAGTAACACTGAAGCTTTCTTT. The encoded protein is CASSRLGSNTEAFF.

The chain links TRBV2 to TRBJ2-7; 13 positions match TRBD2. Per the germline V gene, CDR1 is SNHLY and CDR2 is FYNNEI. The CDR3 covers 17 residues. After removal of 5 bases from V and 2 bases from J, the junction contained 9 bases not matched to a gene. CDR3 nucleotide sequence: TGTGCCAGCAGTTGGACTAGCGGGAGAACCCCCGCCTACGAGCAGTACTTC. It translates to CASSWTSGRTPAYEQYF.

The V call is TRBV6-2 or TRBV6-3, the J call TRBJ1-1; 12 bases match TRBD1. V dropped 4 bases and J dropped 10; count of bases not matched to a gene: 7. From germline, CDR1 is MNHEY and CDR2 SVGEGT. The CDR3 consists of 14 residues. Here the CDR3 DNA reads TGTGCCAGCAGTTTCGGGACAGGGGGCAAGTCAGCTTTCTTT. Translation gives CASSFGTGGKSAFF.

The gene calls are TRBV6-5 and TRBJ2-7; 7 bases match TRBD2. This CDR3 has 12 residues. Germline trimming cut 8 bases from V and 3 bases from J; bases unmatched to any gene: 4. Germline CDR1 reads MNHEY; CDR2 reads SVGAGI. The DNA of the CDR3 is TGTGCCAGCTTTCGGACTAGCTACGAGCAGTACTTC. Translation gives CASFRTSYEQYF.

The chain is built from TRBV5-5 and TRBJ2-3; TRBD1 agrees at 7 bases. With 3 bases clipped from V and 1 base from J, the junction kept 5 bases outside the gene matches. The V gene's germline CDR1 is SGHKS and CDR2 YYEKEE (reference sequence). This CDR3 is built from 15 residues. The CDR3 coding sequence is TGTGCCAGCAGCTGGACAGGCGTCCGCACAGATACGCAGTATTTT. Its protein product is CASSWTGVRTDTQYF.

The V call is TRBV29-1, the J call TRBJ1-1; D is uncertain. Germline-derived CDR1 and CDR2 are SQVTM and ANQGSEA. V lost 2 bases, J lost 5 bases, and 12 bases lay in between. The CDR3 spans 13 residues. CDR3 amino acids: CSVERPSGTEAFF. The CDR3 DNA follows: TGCAGCGTTGAACGCCCCTCGGGTACTGAAGCTTTCTTT.

The rearrangement uses TRBV7-9 and TRBJ1-1; D remains unclear. Trimming pared 6 bases from V and 6 bases from J, leaving 11 bases between. Germline CDR1 and CDR2: SEHNR and FQNEAQ (reference sequence). This CDR3 contains 12 residues. The DNA for the CDR3 is TGTGCCAGCAGAGCGGGGTTCGCTGAAGCTTTCTTT. Encoded protein: CASRAGFAEAFF.

V is TRBV5-4 and J is TRBJ2-5; 11 bases are a match to TRBD2. This CDR3 contains 15 residues. Unmatched junction bases numbered 4, after V lost 0 bases and J lost 6 bases. CDR1 SGHNT and CDR2 YYREEE come from the germline V gene (reference sequence). CDR3 in amino acids: CASSLGPSGRQTQYF. DNA of the CDR3: TGTGCCAGCAGCTTGGGCCCTAGCGGGAGGCAGACCCAGTACTTC.

The chain joins TRBV29-1 to TRBJ2-3, with 11 bases lining up with TRBD1. The J segment lost 4 bases and the V segment lost 7 bases, leaving 4 bases of the junction unmatched. The CDR3 totals 13 residues. Germline CDR1 is SQVTM and CDR2 is ANQGSEA. CDR3 DNA: TGCAGCGGGGACAGGGGGAGCCCAGATACGCAGTATTTT. Its protein product is CSGDRGSPDTQYF.

This chain joins TRBV7-3 and TRBJ1-2, with unresolved D. Trimming left V 5 bases short and J 7 bases short, with 14 bases between. The CDR3 loop spans 13 amino acids. The germline gives CDR1 SGHTA, CDR2 FQGTGA. CDR3 sequence (DNA): TGTGCCAGCAGCCCAGCCGGCGGGTCTGGCTACACCTTC. Protein: CASSPAGGSGYTF.

The chain employs TRBV21-1 and TRBJ2-7; the listed D gene, TRBD2, was not tested against the DNA. TRBV21-1 is shown as a pseudogene. This CDR3 comprises 13 residues. CDR3 region: CASSKKPYHEQYF. CDR3 DNA: TGTGCCAGCAGCAAAAAACCCTACCACGAGCAGTACTTC.

As for this clone: The sample carries other DNA sequences with the same CDR3. This sequence joins TRBV7-9 and TRBJ1-3; 8 bases map to TRBD1. The V segment lost 6 bases and the J segment 0 bases; nucleotides outside the gene matches: 4. The CDR3 sequence is 15 residues long. The germline V gene has CDR1 SEHNR and CDR2 FQNEAQ (reference sequence). CDR3 amino acids: CASSSDRDSGNTIYF. The CDR3 nucleotides are TGTGCCAGCAGTTCGGACAGGGACTCTGGAAACACCATATATTTT. Drawing the rest from reference TRBV7-9 and TRBJ1-3, the complete variable domain is DTGVSQNPRHKITKRGQNVTFRCDPISEHNRLYWYRQTLGQGPEFLTYFQNEAQLEKSRLLSDRFSAERPKGSFSTLEIQRTEQGDSAMYLCASSSDRDSGNTIYFGEGSWLTVV.

V gene TRBV5-1 combines with J gene TRBJ2-5, with D possibly being TRBD2 (7 bases). V shed 5 bases and J shed 5 bases, with 19 bases lying between them. Germline CDR1 is SGHRS and CDR2 is YFSETQ. The CDR3 totals 15 residues. This CDR3 is CASRGLQGLAETQYF. The CDR3 nucleotides read TGCGCCAGCAGGGGACTACAGGGATTGGCGGAGACCCAGTACTTC.

The rearrangement joins TRBV7-9 to TRBJ2-7; 10 bases align to TRBD1. Trimming removed 4 bases from V and 5 bases from J; junction bases left unmatched: 5. CDR1 and CDR2 (germline): SEHNR, FQNEAQ (reference sequence). This CDR3 spans 14 amino acids. The CDR3 here is CASSSGQGVHEQYF. In DNA, the CDR3 is TGTGCCAGCAGCTCCGGACAGGGGGTCCACGAGCAGTACTTC.

The chain is built from TRBV9 and TRBJ2-7; D remains ambiguous. This CDR3 comprises 14 residues. V was pared by 3 bases and J by 9 bases, with 19 bases between. Germline values: CDR1 SGDLS, CDR2 YYNGEE. The CDR3 here is CASSAGDGDQGQYF. The CDR3 DNA sequence: TGTGCCAGCAGCGCGGGTGACGGCGACCAAGGGCAGTACTTC.

This clone occurred a few times. The chain uses TRBV7-9 and TRBJ2-1; maybe TRBD2 (6 bases). Germline values: CDR1 SEHNR, CDR2 FQNEAQ (reference sequence). CDR3 length: 15 residues. Trimming took off 1 base at V and 2 bases at J, with 9 bases between the two ends. CDR3 protein: CASSLEGGPYNEQFF. CDR3 coding DNA: TGTGCCAGCAGCTTAGAAGGAGGGCCCTACAATGAGCAGTTCTTC.

The rearrangement uses TRBV2 and TRBJ2-7; a possible D gene is TRBD2 (6 bases). V gave up 5 bases and J gave up 9 bases, with 17 bases separating them. Germline V lookup: CDR1 SNHLY, CDR2 FYNNEI. The CDR3 runs 13 residues. This chain's CDR3 is CASSKTPEGTQYF. In nucleotides, the CDR3 is TGTGCCAGCAGTAAGACTCCGGAGGGCACGCAGTACTTC.

The gene calls are TRBV9 and TRBJ1-1; TRBD1 is a possible D gene (6 bases). The CDR3 contains 14 residues. CDR1 SGDLS and CDR2 YYNGEE come from the germline V gene. V was cut by 3 bases and J by 6 bases, with 15 bases left in between. The DNA for the CDR3 is TGTGCCAGCAGCGGAGCGGGGGGCTACCCTGAAGCTTTCTTT. Translated, it gives CASSGAGGYPEAFF. Filled out from reference TRBV9 and TRBJ1-1, the complete variable domain reads DSGVTQTPKHLITATGQRVTLRCSPRSGDLSVYWYQQSLDQGLQFLIQYYNGEERAKGNILERFSAQQFPDLHSELNLSSLELGDSALYFCASSGAGGYPEAFFGQGTRLTVV.

The chain uses TRBV5-6 and TRBJ1-1, with D possibly being TRBD1 (6 bases). V lost 6 bases to trimming and J lost 2 bases, with 11 bases between them. The CDR3 has 13 residues. Germline CDR1 is SGHDT and CDR2 is YYEEEE. CDR3 sequence: CASTGTLNTEAFF. The CDR3 DNA follows: TGTGCCAGCACCGGGACACTTAACACTGAAGCTTTCTTT.

The chain joins TRBV5-1 to TRBJ2-3; 8 nucleotides align to TRBD2. The CDR3 covers 15 residues. J gave up 4 bases and V 0 bases, and 4 bases lay outside the gene matches. CDR1 is SGHRS and CDR2 is YFSETQ in the germline V gene. The CDR3 coding sequence is TGCGCCAGCAGCTTGGCCAGCGGGAGCTCAGATACGCAGTATTTT. Protein sequence: CASSLASGSSDTQYF.

The chain is built from TRBV7-8 and TRBJ1-5; tentatively, D is TRBD1 (6 bases). Germline CDR1 and CDR2: SGHVS and FQNEAQ. This CDR3 spans 15 amino acids. The V end was cut by 0 bases, the J end by 4 bases, with 10 bases between. Here the CDR3 reads CASSLAPGQNQPQHF. CDR3 sequence (DNA): TGTGCCAGCAGCTTAGCGCCGGGACAAAATCAGCCCCAGCATTTT.

This clone was counted only a few times. V is TRBV28 and J is TRBJ1-3, with D perhaps TRBD1 (5 bases). Trimming cost V 2 bases and J 8 bases, with 13 bases left between them. The CDR3 length is 14 residues. CDR1 and CDR2 from the germline V gene are MDHEN and SYDVKM. The CDR3, as DNA: TGTGCCAGCAGTTTAACCCGCGGGGGATACACCATATATTTT. Translation gives CASSLTRGGYTIYF.

This clone occurred a few times. This rearrangement joins TRBV28 to TRBJ2-7; tentative D call: TRBD1 (8 bases). CDR3 length equals 14 residues. CDR1 and CDR2 (germline): MDHEN, SYDVKM. Trimming stripped 2 bases from V and 5 bases from J, with 13 bases between. CDR3 bases: TGTGCCAGCAGTTTAGACAGGGGAGGGGACGAGCAGTACTTC. Its translation is CASSLDRGGDEQYF.

The chain recombines TRBV11-3 with TRBJ1-2; 7 bases are shared with TRBD1. The CDR3 runs to 14 residues. V was pared by 6 bases and J by 8 bases, with 12 bases of the junction left unmatched. CDR1 and CDR2 from the germline V gene are SGHNT and YENEEA. CDR3 DNA sequence: TGTGCCAGCAGACTTATAGACAGGGATCGCGGCTACACCTTC. Its protein is CASRLIDRDRGYTF.

This sequence joins TRBV24-1 and TRBJ2-7, with 10 bases fitting TRBD1. CDR1 is KGHDR and CDR2 is SFDVKD in the germline V gene. CDR3 length: 17 amino acids. V shed 4 bases, J shed 4 bases, and the junction held 12 bases outside the gene matches. For the CDR3, the DNA is TGTGCCACCAGTGAGCCCGGCCCCGGGACAGGGGTTTACGAGCAGTACTTC. Amino acids: CATSEPGPGTGVYEQYF.

Only one count was recorded for this clone. The chain couples TRBV28 to TRBJ1-2; D not resolved. V lost 7 bases and J 0 bases, leaving 12 bases between the germline ends. This CDR3 region has 14 residues. Per the germline V gene, CDR1 is MDHEN and CDR2 is SYDVKM. DNA of the CDR3: TGTGCCAGCACCCTACAGATATCTAACTATGGCTACACCTTC. Translated: CASTLQISNYGYTF.

The chain has TRBV30 and TRBJ1-5; 7 bases are a match to TRBD1. V lost 0 bases to trimming and J lost 7 bases; unmatched junction nucleotides: 9. The CDR3 has 15 amino acids. Germline V gene lookup returns CDR1 GTSNPN and CDR2 SVGIG (reference sequence). The CDR3 DNA reads TGTGCCTGGAGTGTACGAGGGGGCGGAAACCAGCCCCAGCATTTT. It encodes CAWSVRGGGNQPQHF.

The CDR3 nucleotides are TGTGCCAGCAGCGCGGGTCTTGGACTAGCGGGAGCGCTCAATGAGCAGTTCTTC. Amino acids: CASSAGLGLAGALNEQFF. The chain couples TRBV7-9 to TRBJ2-1; 13 bases fit TRBD2. Germline V lookup: CDR1 SEHNR, CDR2 FQNEAQ (reference sequence). The V segment lost 5 bases and the J segment 6 bases; nucleotides outside the gene matches: 13. CDR3 length: 18 residues. The full variable domain, with the rest looked up from reference TRBV7-9 and TRBJ2-1, is DTGVSQNPRHKITKRGQNVTFRCDPISEHNRLYWYRQTLGQGPEFLTYFQNEAQLEKSRLLSDRFSAERPKGSFSTLEIQRTEQGDSAMYLCASSAGLGLAGALNEQFFGPGTRLTVL.